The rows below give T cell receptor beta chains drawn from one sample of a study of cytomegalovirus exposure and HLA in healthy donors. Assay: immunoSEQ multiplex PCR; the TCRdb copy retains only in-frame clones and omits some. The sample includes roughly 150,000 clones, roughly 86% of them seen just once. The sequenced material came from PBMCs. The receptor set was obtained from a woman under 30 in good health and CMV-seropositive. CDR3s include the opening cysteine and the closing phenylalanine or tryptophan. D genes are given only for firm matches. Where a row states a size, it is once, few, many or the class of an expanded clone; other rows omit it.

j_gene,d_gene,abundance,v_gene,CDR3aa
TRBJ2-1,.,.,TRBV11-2,CASSPGLSSYNEQFF
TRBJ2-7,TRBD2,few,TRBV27,CASSPSGRYEQYF
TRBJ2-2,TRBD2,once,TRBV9,CASSVVAAGATNTGELFF
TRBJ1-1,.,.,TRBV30,CAWGTSRAEAFF
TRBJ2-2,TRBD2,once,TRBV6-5,CASSYGRAGANGELFF
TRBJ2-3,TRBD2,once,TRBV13,CASSLLLAGPGDTQYF
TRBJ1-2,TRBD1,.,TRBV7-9,CASSLRDRGDYTF
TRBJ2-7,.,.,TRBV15,CATSRAGVLEQYF
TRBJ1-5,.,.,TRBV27,CASSLRLTSNQPQHF
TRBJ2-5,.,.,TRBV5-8,CASSLGRPPRKTQYF
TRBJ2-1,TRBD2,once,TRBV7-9,CASSLGPRWGGSYNEQFF
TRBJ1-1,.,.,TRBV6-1,CASSHPGRGDTEAFF
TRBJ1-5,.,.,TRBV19,CASTRTATPNQPQHF
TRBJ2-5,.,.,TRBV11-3,CASSLAGSQETQYF
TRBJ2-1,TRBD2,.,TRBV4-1,CASSPARAGGMNEQFF
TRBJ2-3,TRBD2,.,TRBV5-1,CASSFGLAIDTQYF
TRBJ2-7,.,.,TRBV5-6,CASSLTHSPTYEQYF
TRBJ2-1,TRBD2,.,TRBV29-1,CSVINRSGSSYNEQFF
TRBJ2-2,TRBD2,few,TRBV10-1,CASSRLAEAGELFF
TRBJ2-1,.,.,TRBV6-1,CASSDRVSLNEQFF
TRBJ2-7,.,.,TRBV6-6,CASSYSTRGRDHEQYF
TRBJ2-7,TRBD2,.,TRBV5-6,CASSLERLREDYEQYF